The 17 T cell receptor beta chains below come from one sample, sequenced in a study of blood T cell repertoires in COVID-19. Clones were sequenced by immunoSEQ multiplex PCR, and TCRdb holds only the in-frame ones, with some missing. The sample has about 160,000 clones; approximately 82% are singletons. The sample was peripheral blood. Receptors were obtained from a woman over 75 with acute or convalescent COVID-19.

This clone occurred a few times. CDR3 sequence reads: CASRFSAAWYREEVSYNEQFF. The CDR3 coding sequence is TGTGCAAGTCGCTTTAGCGCTGCCTGGTATCGGGAGGAGGTCTCCTACAATGAGCAGTTCTTC. The chain couples TRBV12-2 to TRBJ2-1; TRBD2, as called in the table, went unchecked against the DNA. TRBV12-2 is labeled a pseudogene. The CDR3 runs to 21 residues.

V and J are TRBV14 and TRBJ2-3; TRBD2 matches 8 bases. Unmatched junction bases numbered 14, after V lost 4 bases and J lost 2 bases. The CDR3 totals 18 residues. Germline CDR1 is SGHDN and CDR2 is FVKESK. The CDR3 DNA reads as TGTGCCAGCAGCCCTTTAGCGGGAACCAAACTCTCCACAGATACGCAGTATTTT. Its protein product is CASSPLAGTKLSTDTQYF.

The DNA for the CDR3 is TGTGCCAGCAGTTACAGGGCAGGGGGCAATCAGCCCCAGCATTTT. Translated: CASSYRAGGNQPQHF. The chain combines TRBV6-5 with TRBJ1-5; tentatively, D is TRBD1 (6 bases). CDR3 length: 15 amino acids. CDR1 and CDR2 (germline): MNHEY, SVGAGI. Trimming removed 2 bases from V and 2 bases from J, with 10 bases in between.

The V call is TRBV5-5, the J call TRBJ1-3; D is undetermined. Germline V gene lookup returns CDR1 SGHKS and CDR2 YYEKEE (reference sequence). With 0 bases removed from V and 0 bases from J, the gap between germline ends came to 13 bases. The CDR3 length is 17 residues. DNA for the CDR3: TGTGCCAGCAGCTTGGGAAGAACTAGGGCCTCTGGAAACACCATATATTTT. Translation gives CASSLGRTRASGNTIYF.

V usage is TRBV29-1 and J usage is TRBJ2-3; TRBD1 aligns across 11 bases. Germline V gene sequence: CDR1 SQVTM, CDR2 ANQGSEA. J gave up 4 bases and V 0 bases, and 3 bases lay outside the gene matches. The CDR3 is 15 residues long. CDR3: CSVEDQGQGADTQYF. The CDR3 bases are TGCAGCGTTGAAGATCAGGGACAGGGGGCAGATACGCAGTATTTT.

The rearrangement uses TRBV5-1 and TRBJ1-1, with 9 bases lining up with TRBD1. Germline V lookup: CDR1 SGHRS, CDR2 YFSETQ. The CDR3 is 14 residues long. With 2 bases clipped from V and 11 bases from J, the junction kept 10 bases outside the gene matches. The CDR3 here is CASSLTGGLGLAFF. The CDR3, as DNA: TGCGCCAGCAGCTTAACAGGGGGCCTTGGGCTGGCTTTCTTT.

The chain combines TRBV11-3 with TRBJ2-3; 7 bases agree with TRBD2. The CDR3 sequence is 16 residues long. Germline-derived CDR1 and CDR2 are SGHNT and YENEEA. V was pared by 4 bases and J by 4 bases, with 11 bases of the junction left unmatched. The CDR3 sequence is CASSSGLAADADTQYF. The CDR3 DNA sequence: TGTGCCAGCAGCTCGGGGCTAGCGGCGGATGCAGATACGCAGTATTTT.

This sequence joins TRBV6-5 and TRBJ2-1; the D gene is possibly TRBD2 (6 bases). With 8 bases removed from V and 3 bases from J, the gap between germline ends came to 14 bases. Germline V gene lookup returns CDR1 MNHEY and CDR2 SVGAGI. The CDR3 is made up of 14 amino acids. CDR3 protein: CASGGSGRYNEQFF. The CDR3 DNA is TGTGCCAGCGGAGGGAGCGGCCGCTACAATGAGCAGTTCTTC.

The chain uses TRBV4-3 and TRBJ1-4, with no clear D. This CDR3 comprises 16 residues. Trimming took 2 bases from V and 2 from J, leaving 12 bases between them. Looked up from germline, CDR1 is LGHNA and CDR2 is YSLEER. CDR3 residues: CASSQRRTITNEKLFF. The CDR3 DNA reads as TGCGCCAGCAGCCAAAGGCGGACTATTACTAATGAAAAACTGTTTTTT.

This clone was recorded a few times. The chain combines TRBV4-3 with TRBJ2-1; tentative D call: TRBD2 (5 bases). Germline V gives CDR1 LGHNA, CDR2 YSLEER. The CDR3 contains 17 residues. Trimming removed 0 bases at V and 0 bases at J, with 12 bases between. This CDR3 reads CASSQDRADYSYNEQFF. CDR3 DNA sequence: TGCGCCAGCAGCCAAGATAGGGCCGACTACTCCTACAATGAGCAGTTCTTC.

The chain combines TRBV27 with TRBJ2-7, with 11 bases lining up with TRBD1. After removal of 6 bases from V and 1 base from J, the junction contained 8 bases not matched to a gene. This CDR3 has 16 amino acids. Per germline, CDR1 MNHEY and CDR2 SMNVEV (reference sequence). CDR3 in amino acids: CASSLGTGGGSYEQYF. CDR3 in DNA: TGTGCCAGCAGCCTCGGGACAGGGGGGGGATCCTACGAGCAGTACTTC.

In this sample, this clone turned up a few times. This chain joins TRBV19 and TRBJ1-2; D uncertain. V lost 3 bases to trimming and J lost 4 bases, with 9 bases between them. CDR1 and CDR2 from the germline V gene are LNHDA and SQIVND (reference sequence). The CDR3 runs 13 residues. CDR3 sequence reads: CASSMEGGYGYTF. DNA of the CDR3: TGTGCCAGTAGTATGGAGGGCGGCTATGGCTACACCTTC.

The chain couples TRBV6-5 to TRBJ2-3, with 9 bases identical to TRBD2. Losses at the gene ends were 4 bases for V and 2 bases for J; bases not matched to a gene: 4. The CDR3 sequence is 15 residues long. Germline V gives CDR1 MNHEY, CDR2 SVGAGI. CDR3 nucleotide sequence: TGTGCCAGCAGTTTAGCGGGAGACCTCACAGATACGCAGTATTTT. This encodes CASSLAGDLTDTQYF.

This clone occurred once. The chain is built from TRBV19 and TRBJ1-2; 7 bases fit TRBD1. Looked up from germline, CDR1 is LNHDA and CDR2 is SQIVND (reference sequence). The J segment lost 2 bases and the V segment lost 2 bases, leaving 2 bases of the junction unmatched. The CDR3 contains 14 residues. The CDR3 is CASSIPGGNYGYTF. The CDR3 coding sequence is TGTGCCAGTAGTATACCAGGGGGGAACTATGGCTACACCTTC.

The rearrangement joins TRBV2 to TRBJ1-1, with D hard to call. The V end lost 4 bases, the J end lost 7 bases, and 7 bases lay between the germline ends. Germline V lookup: CDR1 SNHLY, CDR2 FYNNEI. This CDR3 comprises 11 residues. CDR3: CASSAGVEAFF. The CDR3 region has the DNA TGTGCCAGCAGTGCCGGGGTTGAAGCTTTCTTT. The whole variable domain, remainder taken from reference TRBV2 and TRBJ1-1, is EPEVTQTPSHQVTQMGQEVILRCVPISNHLYFYWYRQILGQKVEFLVSFYNNEISEKSEIFDDQFSVERPDGSNFTLKIRSTKLEDSAMYFCASSAGVEAFFGQGTRLTVV.

The chain combines TRBV29-1 with TRBJ2-3, with TRBD1 identical over 10 bases. V trimming: 4 bases; J trimming: 3 bases; junction bases outside the gene matches: 10. The CDR3 is 16 amino acids. Germline V gene lookup returns CDR1 SQVTM and CDR2 ANQGSEA. The DNA for the CDR3 is TGCAGCGTTGCAGGGCGACAGGGGGCTGTGACAGATACGCAGTATTTT. This encodes CSVAGRQGAVTDTQYF.

The CDR3 DNA sequence: TGTGCCTCAGGGGGCGGGGAGACCCAGTACTTC. Its translation: CASGGGETQYF. V and J are TRBV19 and TRBJ2-5; 8 nucleotides line up with TRBD1. Germline V gene sequence: CDR1 LNHDA, CDR2 SQIVND (reference sequence). The length of the CDR3 is 11 residues. Losses at the gene ends were 11 bases for V and 5 bases for J; bases not matched to a gene: 4.